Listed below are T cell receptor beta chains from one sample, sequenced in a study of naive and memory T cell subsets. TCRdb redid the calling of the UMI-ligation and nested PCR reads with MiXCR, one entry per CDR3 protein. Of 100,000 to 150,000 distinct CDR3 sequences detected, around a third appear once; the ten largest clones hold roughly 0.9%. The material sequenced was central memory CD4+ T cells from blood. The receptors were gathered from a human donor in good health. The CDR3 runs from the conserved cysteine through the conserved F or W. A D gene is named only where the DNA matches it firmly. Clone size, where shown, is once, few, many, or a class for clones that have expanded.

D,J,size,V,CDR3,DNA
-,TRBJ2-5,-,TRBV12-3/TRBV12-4,CASRKTATQETQYF,TGTGCCAGCAGAAAGACAGCGACCCAAGAGACCCAGTACTTC
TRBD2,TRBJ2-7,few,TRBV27,CASSLSSGSFYEQYF,TGTGCCAGCAGTTTATCAAGCGGGAGCTTCTACGAGCAGTACTTC
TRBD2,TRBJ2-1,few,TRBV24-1,CATSDRPGLAGGTTSSYNEQFF,TGTGCCACCAGTGATCGTCCGGGACTAGCGGGAGGGACAACGTCATCCTACAATGAGCAGTTCTTC
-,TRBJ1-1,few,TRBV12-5,CASGLDSTREAFF,TGTGCTAGTGGTTTGGACTCAACCCGTGAAGCTTTCTTT
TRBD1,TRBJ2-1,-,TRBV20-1,CSASGGQGPYEQFF,TGCAGTGCTAGTGGGGGACAGGGTCCATATGAGCAGTTCTTC
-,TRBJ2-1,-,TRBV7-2,CASSLARASYNEQFF,TGTGCCAGCAGCTTAGCGCGGGCTAGCTACAATGAGCAGTTCTTC
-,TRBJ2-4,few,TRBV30,CAWAEAKNIQYF,TGTGCCTGGGCGGAGGCCAAAAACATTCAGTACTTC
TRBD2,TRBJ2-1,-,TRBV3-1,CASSQQLAGGNEQFF,TGTGCCAGCAGCCAGCAACTAGCGGGAGGGAATGAGCAGTTCTTC
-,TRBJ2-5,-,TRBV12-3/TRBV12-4,CASRVGKETQYF,TGTGCCAGCCGGGTAGGAAAAGAGACCCAGTACTTC
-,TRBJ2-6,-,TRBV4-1,CASSPQIGLQEKSGANVLTF,TGCGCCAGCAGCCCCCAAATCGGGTTACAGGAGAAGTCCGGGGCCAACGTCCTGACTTTC
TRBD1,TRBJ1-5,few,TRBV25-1,CASSDRGSQPQHF,TGTGCCAGCAGTGACAGGGGGAGTCAGCCCCAGCATTTT
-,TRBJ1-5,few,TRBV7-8,CASSLRRVSNQPQHF,TGTGCCAGCAGCCTCCGTCGGGTTTCGAATCAGCCCCAGCATTTT
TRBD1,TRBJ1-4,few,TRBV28,CASSFGVKPGQGRILEKLFF,TGTGCCAGCAGTTTCGGCGTAAAACCGGGACAGGGAAGAATACTAGAAAAACTGTTTTTT
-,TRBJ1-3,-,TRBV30,CAWVRGGSGNTIYF,TGTGCCTGGGTCCGAGGGGGCTCTGGAAACACCATATATTTT
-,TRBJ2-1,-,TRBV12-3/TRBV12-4,CASSFSPDRYNEQFF,TGTGCCAGCAGTTTTTCCCCAGACAGATACAATGAGCAGTTCTTC
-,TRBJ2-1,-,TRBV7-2,CASSLSPDHEQFF,TGTGCCAGCAGCTTATCCCCCGACCATGAGCAGTTCTTC
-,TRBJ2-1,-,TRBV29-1,CSVVLEGEQFF,TGCAGCGTTGTTCTCGAGGGGGAGCAGTTCTTC
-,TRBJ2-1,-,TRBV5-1,CASSFRSVNEQFF,TGCGCCAGCAGCTTTCGGAGTGTGAATGAGCAGTTCTTC
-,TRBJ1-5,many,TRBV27,CASTLSGSVRNQPQHF,TGTGCCAGCACCCTTTCAGGGTCGGTACGCAATCAGCCCCAGCATTTT
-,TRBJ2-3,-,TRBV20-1,CSASQASRGADTQYF,TGCAGTGCCAGTCAGGCCTCGCGAGGGGCAGATACGCAGTATTTT
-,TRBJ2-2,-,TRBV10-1,CASRAERSGELFF,TGCGCCAGCAGAGCGGAACGTAGCGGGGAGCTGTTTTTT
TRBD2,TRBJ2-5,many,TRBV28,CASSPATSGQETQYF,TGTGCCAGCAGTCCAGCAACTAGCGGACAAGAGACCCAGTACTTC
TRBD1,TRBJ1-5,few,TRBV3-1,CASSQEVGTDQPQHF,TGTGCCAGCAGCCAAGAGGTTGGGACAGACCAGCCCCAGCATTTT
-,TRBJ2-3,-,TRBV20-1,CSARSRGNRDTQYF,TGCAGTGCTAGGTCTCGGGGAAACCGAGATACGCAGTATTTT
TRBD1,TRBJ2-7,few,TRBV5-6,CASSLTGAQYF,TGTGCCAGCAGCCTTACAGGGGCGCAGTACTTC
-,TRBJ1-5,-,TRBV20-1,CSARGGQGQLYQPQHF,TGCAGTGCTAGAGGGGGCCAGGGGCAACTTTATCAGCCCCAGCATTTT
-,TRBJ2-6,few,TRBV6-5,CASSRQLSGANVLTF,TGTGCCAGCAGCCGACAGCTTTCTGGGGCCAACGTCCTGACTTTC
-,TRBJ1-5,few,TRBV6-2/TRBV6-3,CASSKSRHLHLFEPQHF,TGTGCCAGCAGTAAATCCCGACACTTACATCTCTTTGAGCCCCAGCATTTT
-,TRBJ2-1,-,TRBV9,CASSVPPETTYNEQFF,TGTGCCAGCAGCGTCCCTCCGGAGACCACCTACAATGAGCAGTTCTTC
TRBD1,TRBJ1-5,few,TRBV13,CASSQRQGRGNQPQHF,TGTGCCAGCAGCCAGCGACAGGGTAGGGGCAATCAGCCCCAGCATTTT
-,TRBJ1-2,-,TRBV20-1,CSASLGLNYGYTF,TGCAGTGCTAGCTTGGGCTTAAACTATGGCTACACCTTC